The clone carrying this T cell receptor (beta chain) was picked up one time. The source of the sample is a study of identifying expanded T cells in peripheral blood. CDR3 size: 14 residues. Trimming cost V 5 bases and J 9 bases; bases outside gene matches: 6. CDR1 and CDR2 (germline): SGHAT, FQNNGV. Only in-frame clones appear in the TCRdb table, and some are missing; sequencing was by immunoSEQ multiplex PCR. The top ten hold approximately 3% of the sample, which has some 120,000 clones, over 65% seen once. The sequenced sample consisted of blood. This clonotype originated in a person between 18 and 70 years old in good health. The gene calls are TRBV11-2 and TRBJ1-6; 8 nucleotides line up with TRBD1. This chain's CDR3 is CASSQDRDGSPLHF. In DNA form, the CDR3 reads TGTGCCAGCAGCCAGGACAGGGATGGTTCACCCCTCCACTTT.